Below, 8 T cell receptor beta chains from the same sample are listed, as sequenced in a study of blood T cell repertoires in COVID-19. The protocol was immunoSEQ multiplex PCR, while the TCRdb copy is restricted to in-frame clones and leaves out a portion. The repertoire consists of about 55,000 clones, with about 91% occurring once and the leading ten covering approximately 3.7%. Sequencing was done on a sample of peripheral blood. These receptors were obtained from a man in his forties with COVID-19, enrolled during active disease.

The genes are TRBV19 and TRBJ2-7; possible D gene TRBD2, 5 bases. Germline V gives CDR1 LNHDA, CDR2 SQIVND (reference sequence). V lost 3 bases and J 7 bases, leaving 13 bases between the germline ends. This CDR3 spans 13 amino acids. The CDR3 sequence is CASSMRIGREQYF. The CDR3 DNA follows: TGTGCCAGTAGTATGAGGATTGGGAGAGAGCAGTACTTC. The whole variable domain, remainder taken from reference TRBV19 and TRBJ2-7, is DGGITQSPKYLFRKEGQNVTLSCEQNLNHDAMYWYRQDPGQGLRLIYYSQIVNDFQKGDIAEGYSVSREKKESFPLTVTSAQKNPTAFYLCASSMRIGREQYFGPGTRLTVT.

The J gene is TRBJ1-4, the V gene TRBV7-9; 9 bases are shared with TRBD1. V was pared by 6 bases and J by 8 bases, with 10 bases of the junction left unmatched. The germline V gene encodes CDR1 SEHNR and CDR2 FQNEAQ (reference sequence). This CDR3 comprises 15 residues. Written as DNA, the CDR3 is TGTGCCAGCAGGCGATGGACAGGGGATGAGGAAAAACTGTTTTTT. It specifies CASRRWTGDEEKLFF. The variable domain in full, with the rest retrieved from reference TRBV7-9 and TRBJ1-4, is DTGVSQNPRHKITKRGQNVTFRCDPISEHNRLYWYRQTLGQGPEFLTYFQNEAQLEKSRLLSDRFSAERPKGSFSTLEIQRTEQGDSAMYLCASRRWTGDEEKLFFGSGTQLSVL.

The rearrangement uses TRBV5-5 and TRBJ2-7; weak D call: TRBD1 (5 bases). The CDR3 length is 12 residues. Trimming took off 0 bases at V and 7 bases at J, with 8 bases between the two ends. CDR1 is SGHKS, CDR2 YYEKEE, per germline (reference sequence). The CDR3 here is CASSLVGVEQYF. The DNA for the CDR3 is TGTGCCAGCAGCTTGGTAGGGGTTGAGCAGTACTTC.

This chain links TRBV21-1 with TRBJ2-3; TRBD2 is taken as the D call from the table, unchecked against the DNA. TRBV21-1 represents a pseudogene. CDR3 size: 16 residues. CDR3 coding DNA: TGTGCCAGCAGCGCACCTAGCGGGAGGACCACAGATACGCAGTATTTT. It yields the protein CASSAPSGRTTDTQYF.

The gene calls are TRBV2 and TRBJ1-5; tentative D call: TRBD1 (5 bases). CDR3 size: 16 residues. V was pared by 2 bases and J by 3 bases, with 14 bases between. Germline values: CDR1 SNHLY, CDR2 FYNNEI. CDR3 sequence: CASSEFEGANNQPQHF. The CDR3 region has the DNA TGTGCCAGCAGTGAATTTGAAGGGGCTAACAATCAGCCCCAGCATTTT.

The chain links TRBV11-2 to TRBJ1-1, with D maybe TRBD1 (5 bases). V lost 0 bases, J lost 4 bases, and 12 bases lay in between. The CDR3 is made up of 15 amino acids. The germline V gene has CDR1 SGHAT and CDR2 FQNNGV. The CDR3 region is CASSLDPGGGTEAFF. CDR3 in DNA: TGTGCCAGCAGCTTAGATCCGGGGGGGGGCACTGAAGCTTTCTTT.

The chain has TRBV10-2 and TRBJ1-6; perhaps TRBD1 as D (5 bases). Trimming left V 2 bases short and J 9 bases short, with 17 bases between. This CDR3 is built from 16 residues. The germline V gene encodes CDR1 WSHSY and CDR2 SAAADI. CDR3: CASSENTGHTSSPLHF. The CDR3, as DNA: TGCGCCAGCAGTGAGAACACCGGACACACAAGTTCACCCCTCCACTTT.

The chain employs TRBV2 and TRBJ2-5; D possibly corresponds to TRBD1 (5 bases). The length of the CDR3 is 16 residues. Germline CDR1 reads SNHLY; CDR2 reads FYNNEI. V lost 3 bases and J lost 5, with 19 bases in between. CDR3 DNA sequence: TGTGCCAGCAGTGACTATAGGGCAGGGCGTTCCGAGACCCAGTACTTC. Protein sequence: CASSDYRAGRSETQYF. Using reference TRBV2 and TRBJ2-5 for the parts outside the CDR3, the full variable domain is EPEVTQTPSHQVTQMGQEVILRCVPISNHLYFYWYRQILGQKVEFLVSFYNNEISEKSEIFDDQFSVERPDGSNFTLKIRSTKLEDSAMYFCASSDYRAGRSETQYFGPGTRLLVL.